This TCR beta chain originates from a study of technical replicates of blood from a few donors. Per the germline V gene, CDR1 is SNHLY and CDR2 is FYNNEI. This CDR3 spans 13 amino acids. Trimming at V came to 6 bases and at J to 5 bases, leaving 6 bases not matched to a gene. Generated by immunoSEQ multiplex PCR, the TCRdb table keeps only in-frame clones and is missing some. The table lists approximately 52,000 clones, around 84% of them singletons, with 5.6% in the top ten. The sequencing sample was made of PBMCs. This clonotype was obtained from a human donor in good health. Some clones in this sample may be carry-over from other donors' samples. The chain is built from TRBV2 and TRBJ1-2; 7 positions agree with TRBD1. This CDR3 is CASRTGTDYGYTF. Written as DNA, the CDR3 is TGTGCCAGCAGGACCGGGACAGATTATGGCTACACCTTC.